The following is a T cell receptor beta chain sequence with its context. This sample is drawn from a study of blood T cells in healthy people across ages. Per germline, CDR1 SEHNR and CDR2 FQNEAQ (reference sequence). Trimming pared 5 bases from V and 3 bases from J, leaving 16 bases between. This CDR3 region has 15 residues. PCR was performed a second time for about 6 to 12 cycles using a sample-barcoded 5' primer and a J-beta primer mix. TCRdb itself ran the 5' RACE reads through MiXCR, one entry per CDR3 protein. The repertoire has more than 650,000 distinct CDR3 sequences, roughly 50% of them found once; the top ten carry about two fifths.

The sample comprised blood. This rearrangement joins TRBV7-9 to TRBJ1-1; D might be TRBD1 (6 bases). The receptor was derived from an elderly man in good health. The CDR3 bases are TGTGCCAGCAGCCACAGAGGGGGAGTAGACACTGAAGCTTTCTTT. Amino acid sequence: CASSHRGGVDTEAFF.